Here is one TCR beta chain with its context. Germline values: CDR1 MDHEN, CDR2 SYDVKM. V gave up 1 base and J gave up 3 bases, with 13 bases separating them. The CDR3 is made up of 15 amino acids. Profiled with immunoSEQ multiplex PCR; TCRdb holds only in-frame clones, not every one. The sample consists of roughly 120,000 clones, more than 75% of them appearing once. The sample belongs to a study of blood T cell repertoires in COVID-19. Study background: Sample material is recorded as cDNA or gDNA derived from T cells, B-cell-depleted T cells, or PBMCs.

Recruited during active infection, patients (from Seattle) were subsequently followed longitudinally. The source is a man in his fifties or sixties with COVID-19, enrolled during active disease. Sequencing input: peripheral blood. The chain uses TRBV28 and TRBJ2-7, with D possibly being TRBD1 (6 bases). CDR3 sequence reads: CASSLSGGAVYEQYF. CDR3 bases: TGTGCCAGCAGTTTATCTGGGGGCGCCGTCTACGAGCAGTACTTC.